These 19 T cell receptor beta chains came from one sample sequenced in a study of cytomegalovirus exposure and HLA in healthy donors. Primers included in the PCR were 60 Vbeta and 13 Jbeta primers. TCRdb's copy holds only in-frame clones and misses some; the assay was immunoSEQ multiplex PCR. Of 180,000 or so clones in the sample, about 80% were seen once. The material sequenced was PBMCs. The source of these receptors is a woman in her forties or fifties in good health and CMV-seronegative.

The chain recombines TRBV6-5 with TRBJ1-1; TRBD1 matches 7 bases. Germline values: CDR1 MNHEY, CDR2 SVGAGI. This CDR3 is built from 14 residues. Trimming at V came to 8 bases and at J to 4 bases, leaving 10 bases not matched to a gene. The CDR3 sequence: CASVEGALGTEAFF. The CDR3 DNA sequence: TGTGCCAGCGTAGAGGGGGCATTGGGCACTGAAGCTTTCTTT.

This chain uses TRBV27 with TRBJ2-1; 10 positions match TRBD2. Losses at the gene ends were 2 bases for V and 5 bases for J; bases not matched to a gene: 9. The CDR3 length is 17 residues. Per the germline V gene, CDR1 is MNHEY and CDR2 is SMNVEV (reference sequence). The CDR3 DNA reads as TGTGCCAGCAGTTTAGCTCTTAGCGGGGGGCGTCACAATGAGCAGTTCTTC. Encoded protein: CASSLALSGGRHNEQFF.

This clone has more than one count but fewer than ten. V and J are TRBV6-5 and TRBJ1-4; D is possibly TRBD1 (6 bases). The CDR3 covers 14 residues. The germline V gene encodes CDR1 MNHEY and CDR2 SVGAGI. V lost 2 bases and J lost 7, with 11 bases in between. CDR3 coding DNA: TGTGCCAGCAGTTACCGGGGGGCAGGTGAAAAACTGTTTTTT. It is translated as CASSYRGAGEKLFF.

CDR3 nucleotides: TGTGCCAGTAGTTCGGGACAGATATACGAGCAGTACTTC. It yields the protein CASSSGQIYEQYF. This rearrangement joins TRBV19 to TRBJ2-5; 7 bases agree with TRBD1. Gene TRBJ2-7 matches the end of the DNA better, so the J call may be wrong. The germline gives CDR1 LNHDA, CDR2 SQIVND (reference sequence). The CDR3 runs 13 residues.

This sequence joins TRBV20-1 and TRBJ2-7, with a possible D match to TRBD2 (5 bases). This CDR3 is built from 11 residues. The ends were cut back, 5 bases at V and 2 bases at J, with 7 bases in the middle. The V gene's germline CDR1 is DFQATT and CDR2 SNEGSKA (reference sequence). The CDR3 coding sequence is TGCAGTGCTCACGGGGCCTACGAGCAGTACTTC. Translated, it gives CSAHGAYEQYF.

The CDR3 nucleotides are TGTGCCAGCAGAATGGGCGGGGCGAACACCGGGGAGCTGTTTTTT. Translation: CASRMGGANTGELFF. The rearrangement uses TRBV7-2 and TRBJ2-2, with a weak D call TRBD2 (6 bases). Trimming removed 6 bases from V and 0 bases from J, with 11 bases in between. There are 15 residues in the CDR3. Germline V gene lookup returns CDR1 SGHTA and CDR2 FQGNSA.

The rearrangement joins TRBV2 to TRBJ2-1, with 9 nucleotides matching TRBD1. The germline CDR1 and CDR2 sequences are SNHLY and FYNNEI. The junction had 10 bases not matched to a gene; V was cut back by 10 bases and J by 3 bases. This CDR3 contains 15 residues. The CDR3 region has the DNA TGTGCCACCCCCGGGACAGGGAAGGACTACAATGAGCAGTTCTTC. Amino acid sequence: CATPGTGKDYNEQFF.

This clone was detected once. The chain employs TRBV18 and TRBJ2-2; D perhaps matches TRBD2 (5 bases). V lost 0 bases and J lost 4, with 12 bases in between. CDR3 length: 16 amino acids. The germline gives CDR1 KGHSH, CDR2 LQKENI. The CDR3 loop reads CASSPPGVFGTGELFF. In nucleotides, the CDR3 is TGTGCCAGCTCACCACCGGGAGTTTTTGGCACCGGGGAGCTGTTTTTT.

This sequence joins TRBV9 and TRBJ2-5; tentatively, D is TRBD1 (6 bases). CDR3 size: 15 residues. Germline CDR1 and CDR2: SGDLS and YYNGEE. V lost 4 bases and J lost 9, with 22 bases in between. CDR3 DNA sequence: TGTGCCAGCAGCCCAAGTTCGACAGGTGAAGGGGCCCAGTACTTC. It specifies CASSPSSTGEGAQYF.

The rearrangement uses TRBV5-1 and TRBJ2-6; D gene unclear. Between the trimmed V and J ends, which lost 1 base and 0 bases, there was a span of 8 bases. The V gene's germline CDR1 is SGHRS and CDR2 YFSETQ. This CDR3 has 16 amino acids. DNA of the CDR3: TGCGCCAGCAGCTTGCGGCAGGACTCTGGGGCCAACGTCCTGACTTTC. As protein: CASSLRQDSGANVLTF. Complete variable domain (other parts from reference TRBV5-1 and TRBJ2-6): KAGVTQTPRYLIKTRGQQVTLSCSPISGHRSVSWYQQTPGQGLQFLFEYFSETQRNKGNFPGRFSGRQFSNSRSEMNVSTLELGDSALYLCASSLRQDSGANVLTFGAGSRLTVL.

The CDR3 loop reads CASRETGSVYGYTF. CDR3 coding DNA: TGTGCCAGCAGAGAGACAGGCTCAGTCTATGGCTACACCTTC. The J gene is TRBJ1-2, the V gene TRBV2; D possibly corresponds to TRBD1 (6 bases). Trimming shortened V by 6 bases and J by 4 bases, and 15 bases separated the two germline ends. The CDR3 has 14 residues. Germline V gene data show CDR1 as SNHLY and CDR2 as FYNNEI.

This clone has a handful of counts. V gene TRBV6-5 combines with J gene TRBJ1-2; D might be TRBD1 (6 bases). Trimming removed 0 bases from V and 7 bases from J, with 15 bases in between. The CDR3 totals 15 residues. From germline, CDR1 is MNHEY and CDR2 SVGAGI. The CDR3 spells CASSYSPGGRGGYTF. The CDR3 DNA sequence: TGTGCCAGCAGTTACTCGCCCGGGGGGCGGGGTGGCTACACCTTC.

The V call is TRBV6-1, the J call TRBJ1-6; D may be TRBD1 (5 bases). This CDR3 has 16 residues. V dropped 0 bases and J dropped 10 bases, with 16 bases sitting between them. Germline V lookup: CDR1 MNHNS, CDR2 SASEGT. DNA for the CDR3: TGTGCCAGCAGTGAAGCGGAGGGACGAATTAGGTCACCCCTCCACTTT. It encodes CASSEAEGRIRSPLHF.

The CDR3 protein is CASSASGGITDTQYF. The CDR3 DNA follows: TGTGCCAGCAGTGCTAGCGGGGGAATCACAGATACGCAGTATTTT. The rearrangement joins TRBV7-9 to TRBJ2-3; TRBD2 matches 10 bases. This CDR3 contains 15 residues. With V trimmed by 6 bases and J by 2 bases, 5 bases remained unmatched. Germline V lookup: CDR1 SEHNR, CDR2 FQNEAQ (reference sequence).

This clone was recorded a few times. The rearrangement joins TRBV10-3 to TRBJ2-7; tentative D call: TRBD2 (5 bases). The germline CDR1 and CDR2 sequences are ENHRY and SYGVKD. V was cut by 0 bases and J by 6 bases, with 9 bases left in between. The CDR3 runs 13 residues. The CDR3 reads CAISESGSSEQYF. CDR3 nucleotides: TGTGCCATCAGTGAGTCGGGGAGCTCCGAGCAGTACTTC.

The chain carries TRBV7-2 and TRBJ2-7; D is uncertain. This CDR3 has 14 residues. The V gene's germline CDR1 is SGHTA and CDR2 FQGNSA. Trimming pared 5 bases from V and 0 bases from J, leaving 11 bases between. Here the CDR3 DNA reads TGTGCCAGCAGCCAATACGGGTCCTCCTACGAGCAGTACTTC. Translated: CASSQYGSSYEQYF.

This clone was seen a single time. A junction boundary mismatches the germline segment, possibly from a read error. The chain combines TRBV7-9 with TRBJ1-1; the D is unclear. CDR1 is SEHNR, CDR2 FQNEAQ, per germline (reference sequence). The CDR3 runs to 15 residues. The CDR3 DNA is TGTTCCAGCAGCTTAGGTAATTATAAGAGGGCTGAAGCTTTCTTT. Residues: CSSSLGNYKRAEAFF.

This chain connects TRBV7-2 to TRBJ2-7; perhaps TRBD2 as D (5 bases). Trimming cost V 5 bases and J 2 bases, with 13 bases left between them. Germline CDR1 is SGHTA and CDR2 is FQGNSA. The CDR3 covers 14 residues. The CDR3 nucleotides read TGTGCCAGCAGCCTAGTGTTGGGAGCCTACGAGCAGTACTTC. It is translated as CASSLVLGAYEQYF.

The chain couples TRBV9 to TRBJ2-5, with TRBD1 identical over 7 bases. The V and J ends lost 0 bases and 5 bases, in that order; junction bases with no gene match: 7. There are 15 residues in the CDR3. In germline, CDR1 is SGDLS, CDR2 YYNGEE. DNA of the CDR3: TGTGCCAGCAGCGTAGATGTTAGACAGGGCGAGACCCAGTACTTC. This sequence encodes CASSVDVRQGETQYF.